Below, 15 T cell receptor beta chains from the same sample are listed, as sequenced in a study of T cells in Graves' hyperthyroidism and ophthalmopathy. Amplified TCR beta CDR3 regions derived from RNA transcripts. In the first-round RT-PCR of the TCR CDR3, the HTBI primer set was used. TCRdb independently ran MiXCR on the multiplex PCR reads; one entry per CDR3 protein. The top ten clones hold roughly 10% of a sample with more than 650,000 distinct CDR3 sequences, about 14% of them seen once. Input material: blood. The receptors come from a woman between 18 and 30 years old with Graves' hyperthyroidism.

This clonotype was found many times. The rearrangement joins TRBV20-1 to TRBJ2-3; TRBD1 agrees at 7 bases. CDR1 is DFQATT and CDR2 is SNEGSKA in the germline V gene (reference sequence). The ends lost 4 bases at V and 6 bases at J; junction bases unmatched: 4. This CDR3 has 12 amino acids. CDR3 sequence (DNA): TGCAGTGCTAAGGGGGCTGGTGATACGCAGTATTTT. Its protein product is CSAKGAGDTQYF.

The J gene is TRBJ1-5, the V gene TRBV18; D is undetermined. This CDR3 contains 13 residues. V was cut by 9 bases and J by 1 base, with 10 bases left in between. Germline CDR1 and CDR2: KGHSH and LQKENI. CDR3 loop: CASGGKSNQPQHF. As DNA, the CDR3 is TGTGCCAGTGGTGGAAAAAGCAATCAGCCCCAGCATTTT.

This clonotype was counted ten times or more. CDR3 in DNA: TGTGCCAGCAGCCGAGGCAATAGCGGCTACGAGCAGTACTTC. It translates to CASSRGNSGYEQYF. The J gene is TRBJ2-7, the V gene TRBV14; D possibly corresponds to TRBD2 (6 bases). The ends were cut back, 4 bases at V and 3 bases at J, with 13 bases in the middle. Germline V lookup: CDR1 SGHDN, CDR2 FVKESK. This CDR3 has 14 residues.

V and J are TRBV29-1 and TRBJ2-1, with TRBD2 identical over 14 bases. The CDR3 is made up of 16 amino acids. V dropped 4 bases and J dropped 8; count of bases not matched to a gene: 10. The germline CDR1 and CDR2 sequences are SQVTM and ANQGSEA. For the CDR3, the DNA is TGCAGCGTTGGATGGACTAGCGGGAGGATAAGCGATGAGCAGTTCTTC. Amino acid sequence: CSVGWTSGRISDEQFF.

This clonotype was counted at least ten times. CDR3 coding DNA: TGTGCCAGCAGTTCTACGGGACACGGTGATCGGGGCTACACCTTC. Protein sequence: CASSSTGHGDRGYTF. This chain joins TRBV12-3 or TRBV12-4 and TRBJ1-2; D possibly corresponds to TRBD1 (6 bases). CDR3 length: 15 residues. The V end lost 4 bases, the J end lost 8 bases, and 20 bases lay between the germline ends.

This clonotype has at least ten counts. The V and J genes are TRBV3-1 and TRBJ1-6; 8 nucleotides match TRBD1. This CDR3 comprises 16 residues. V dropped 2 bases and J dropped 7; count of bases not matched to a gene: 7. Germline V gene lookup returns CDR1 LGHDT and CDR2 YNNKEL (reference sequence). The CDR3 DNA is TGTGCCAGCAGCCAACGGACAGGGCGTCGGAATTCACCCCTCCACTTT. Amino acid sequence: CASSQRTGRRNSPLHF.

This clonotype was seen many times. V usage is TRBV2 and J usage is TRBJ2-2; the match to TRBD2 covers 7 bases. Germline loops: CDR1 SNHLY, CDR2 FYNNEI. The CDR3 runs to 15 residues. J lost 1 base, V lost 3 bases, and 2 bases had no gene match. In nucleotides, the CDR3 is TGTGCCAGCAGTGAGCTAGCGGTGAACACCGGGGAGCTGTTTTTT. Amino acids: CASSELAVNTGELFF.

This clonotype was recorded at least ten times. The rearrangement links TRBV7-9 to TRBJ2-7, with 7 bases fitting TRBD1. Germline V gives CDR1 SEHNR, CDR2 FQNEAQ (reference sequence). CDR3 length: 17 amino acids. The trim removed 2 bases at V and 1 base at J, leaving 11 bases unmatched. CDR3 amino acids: CASSLRTGTVGSYEQYF. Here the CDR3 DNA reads TGTGCCAGCAGCTTAAGGACTGGGACAGTGGGTTCCTACGAGCAGTACTTC.

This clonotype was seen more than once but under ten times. This chain's CDR3 is CASSQENRAEAFF. The CDR3 nucleotides are TGCGCCAGCAGCCAAGAGAATCGGGCTGAAGCTTTCTTT. The chain is built from TRBV4-3 and TRBJ1-1; D is undetermined. V lost 0 bases and J 6 bases, leaving 8 bases between the germline ends. Germline CDR1 reads LGHNA; CDR2 reads YSLEER. CDR3 length: 13 amino acids.

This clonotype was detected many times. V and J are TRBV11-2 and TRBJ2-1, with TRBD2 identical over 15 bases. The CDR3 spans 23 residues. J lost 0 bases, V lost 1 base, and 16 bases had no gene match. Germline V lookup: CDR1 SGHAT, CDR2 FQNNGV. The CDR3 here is CASSLVIHLGTSGRPTSYNEQFF. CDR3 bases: TGTGCCAGCAGCTTAGTCATACATCTGGGGACTAGCGGGAGGCCCACCTCCTACAATGAGCAGTTCTTC.

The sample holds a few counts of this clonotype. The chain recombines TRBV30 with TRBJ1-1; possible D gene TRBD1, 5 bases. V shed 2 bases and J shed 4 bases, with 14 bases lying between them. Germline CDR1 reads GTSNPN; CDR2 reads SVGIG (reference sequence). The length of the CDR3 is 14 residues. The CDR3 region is CAWSPQLRGTEAFF. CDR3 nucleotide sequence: TGTGCCTGGAGTCCACAACTGAGGGGCACTGAAGCTTTCTTT.

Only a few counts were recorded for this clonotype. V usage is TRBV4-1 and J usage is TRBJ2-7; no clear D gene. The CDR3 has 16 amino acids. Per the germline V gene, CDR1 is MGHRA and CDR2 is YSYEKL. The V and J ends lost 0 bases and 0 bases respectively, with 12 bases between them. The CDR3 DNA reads TGCGCCAGCAGCCAAGAATCGGCCCTCCGCTCCTACGAGCAGTACTTC. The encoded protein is CASSQESALRSYEQYF.

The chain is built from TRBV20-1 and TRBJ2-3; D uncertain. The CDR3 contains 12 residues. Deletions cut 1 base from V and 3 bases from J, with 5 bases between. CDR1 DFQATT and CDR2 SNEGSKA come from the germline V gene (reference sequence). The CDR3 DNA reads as TGCAGTGCTAGAGTGCCTACAGATACGCAGTATTTT. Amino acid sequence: CSARVPTDTQYF.

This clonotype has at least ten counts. The CDR3 nucleotides read TGTGCCAGCAGCTTTCCCGTGGGGGAAAGCTCCTACAATGAGCAGTTCTTC. It is translated as CASSFPVGESSYNEQFF. The chain employs TRBV7-9 and TRBJ2-1; D is tentatively TRBD1 or TRBD2 (5 bases each). V gave up 3 bases and J gave up 0 bases, with 15 bases separating them. The CDR3 totals 17 residues. CDR1 and CDR2 from the germline V gene are SEHNR and FQNEAQ (reference sequence).

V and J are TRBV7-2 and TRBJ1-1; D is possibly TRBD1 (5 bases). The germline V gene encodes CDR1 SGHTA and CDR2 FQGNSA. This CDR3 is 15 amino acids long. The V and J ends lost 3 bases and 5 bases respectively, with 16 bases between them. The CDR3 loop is CASSFLPGRRTEAFF. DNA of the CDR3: TGTGCCAGCAGCTTTCTACCGGGACGAAGAACTGAAGCTTTCTTT.